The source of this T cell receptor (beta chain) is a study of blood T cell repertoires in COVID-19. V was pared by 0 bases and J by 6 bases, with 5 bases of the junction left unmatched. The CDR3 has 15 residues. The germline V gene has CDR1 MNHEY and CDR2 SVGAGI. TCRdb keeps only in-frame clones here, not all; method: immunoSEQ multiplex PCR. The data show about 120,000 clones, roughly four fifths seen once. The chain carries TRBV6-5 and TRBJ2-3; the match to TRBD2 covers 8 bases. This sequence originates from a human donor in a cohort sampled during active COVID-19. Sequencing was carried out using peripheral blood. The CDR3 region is CASSYSGLEADTQYF. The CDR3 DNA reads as TGTGCCAGCAGTTACTCGGGACTAGAGGCTGATACGCAGTATTTT.